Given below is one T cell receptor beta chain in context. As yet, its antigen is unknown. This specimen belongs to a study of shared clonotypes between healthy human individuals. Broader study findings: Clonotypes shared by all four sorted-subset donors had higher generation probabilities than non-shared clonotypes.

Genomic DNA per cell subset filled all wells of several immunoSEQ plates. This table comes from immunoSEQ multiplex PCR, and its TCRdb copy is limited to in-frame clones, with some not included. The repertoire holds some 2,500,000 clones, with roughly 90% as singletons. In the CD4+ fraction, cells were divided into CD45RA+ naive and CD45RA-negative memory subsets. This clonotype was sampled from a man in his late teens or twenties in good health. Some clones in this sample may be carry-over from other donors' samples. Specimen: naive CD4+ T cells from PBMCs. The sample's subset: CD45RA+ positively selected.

CDR3: CASTSGTSGKETQYF. CDR3 DNA: TGTGCCAGCACCTCCGGGACTAGCGGAAAAGAGACCCAGTACTTC. The chain recombines TRBV2 with TRBJ2-5; TRBD2 agrees at 11 bases. The CDR3 totals 15 residues. The V gene's germline CDR1 is SNHLY and CDR2 FYNNEI. The V gene end was trimmed by 7 bases and the J gene end by 3 bases; junction bases not matched to a gene: 7. Filled out from reference TRBV2 and TRBJ2-5, the complete variable domain reads EPEVTQTPSHQVTQMGQEVILRCVPISNHLYFYWYRQILGQKVEFLVSFYNNEISEKSEIFDDQFSVERPDGSNFTLKIRSTKLEDSAMYFCASTSGTSGKETQYFGPGTRLLVL.